Listed below are T cell receptor beta chains from one sample, sequenced in a study of immune characterization of retroperitoneal liposarcoma. TCRdb ran MiXCR on the PCR reads and lists one entry per CDR3 protein. The sample comprises 12,000 or so distinct CDR3 sequences, about 27% of which are singletons, and about 9% rests with the top ten. The material sequenced was tumor tissue. Every receptor here comes from a female donor with retroperitoneal liposarcoma. The CDR3 runs from the conserved cysteine through the conserved F or W. The D gene is left open where the match is weak. A clone size is listed for some rows: how often the clone was seen (once, few, many), or a class if it is expanded.

j_gene | v_gene | abundance | d_gene | CDR3aa | CDR3nt
TRBJ2-2 | TRBV7-9 | many | - | CATDPRRSDTGELFF | TGTGCCACCGACCCACGGAGATCGGACACCGGGGAGCTGTTTTTT
TRBJ2-7 | TRBV6-1 | many | - | CASRDYSTGHTYEQYF | TGTGCCAGCAGGGACTATAGCACGGGACACACCTACGAGCAGTACTTC
TRBJ1-2 | TRBV28 | - | - | CATGERANYGYTF | TGTGCCACCGGGGAGCGAGCTAACTATGGCTACACCTTC
TRBJ2-1 | TRBV7-2 | once | TRBD2 | CASSPTSGRGNEQFF | TGTGCCAGCAGCCCGACTAGCGGGAGAGGGAACGAGCAGTTCTTC
TRBJ1-2 | TRBV25-1 | - | - | CASRGSGGYTF | TGTGCCAGCAGAGGATCGGGTGGCTACACCTTC
TRBJ2-3 | TRBV5-1 | - | - | CASSWSGREDTQYF | TGCGCCAGCAGCTGGTCGGGACGCGAAGATACGCAGTATTTT
TRBJ2-7 | TRBV11-3 | - | TRBD2 | CASSLGTSSEQYF | TGTGCCAGCAGCTTAGGGACTAGTTCCGAGCAGTACTTC
TRBJ1-1 | TRBV6-9 | - | - | CASRASRETEAFF | TGTGCCAGCAGAGCGTCCCGGGAGACTGAAGCTTTCTTT
TRBJ2-1 | TRBV27 | few | TRBD2 | CASSLVAGAIYNEQFF | TGTGCCAGCAGTTTAGTAGCGGGTGCAATATACAATGAGCAGTTCTTC
TRBJ1-2 | TRBV6-1 | many | - | CASSELDSRSYTF | TGTGCCAGCAGTGAATTGGATTCTCGGAGCTACACCTTC
TRBJ2-5 | TRBV6-1 | large | - | CASSEGSGAQETQYF | TGTGCCAGCAGTGAAGGGTCAGGGGCCCAAGAGACCCAGTACTTC
TRBJ2-2 | TRBV7-6 | medium-sized | - | CASSLARTGTGELFF | TGTGCCAGCAGCTTAGCGCGGACGGGAACCGGGGAGCTGTTTTTT
TRBJ1-2 | TRBV6-1 | many | TRBD1 | CASRKRGQAGYTF | TGTGCCAGCAGGAAAAGGGGGCAAGCAGGCTACACCTTC
TRBJ1-5 | TRBV6-5 | - | - | CASSFGTSGNQPQHF | TGTGCCAGCAGTTTTGGGACAAGTGGCAATCAGCCCCAGCATTTT
TRBJ2-1 | TRBV6-6 | - | - | CASSYSGRLDYNEQFF | TGTGCCAGCAGTTACTCAGGACGGTTGGACTACAATGAGCAGTTCTTC
TRBJ2-3 | TRBV11-1 | - | TRBD2 | CASSDANSGRGTDTQYF | TGTGCCAGCAGCGACGCCAATAGCGGGAGGGGCACAGATACGCAGTATTTT
TRBJ2-1 | TRBV7-3 | many | - | CASSRLDQETQFF | TGTGCCAGCAGCCGACTAGACCAAGAGACCCAGTTCTTC
TRBJ2-2 | TRBV11-3 | - | TRBD1 | CASSRGQGARRGTGELFF | TGTGCCAGCAGCCGAGGACAGGGGGCGAGACGGGGGACCGGGGAGCTGTTTTTT
TRBJ2-7 | TRBV25-1 | many | - | CASGSTTGPLYEQYF | TGTGCCAGCGGCTCGACAACGGGGCCACTCTACGAGCAGTACTTC
TRBJ2-1 | TRBV27 | - | - | CASSSTRLEQFF | TGTGCCAGCAGTTCGACTAGACTCGAGCAGTTCTTC
TRBJ1-6 | TRBV6-6 | many | - | CASSYSGRGNSPLHF | TGTGCCAGCAGTTACTCGGGACGCGGAAATTCACCCCTCCACTTT
TRBJ1-1 | TRBV6-1 | many | - | CASRGGQYTEAFF | TGTGCCAGCAGGGGAGGACAGTACACTGAAGCTTTCTTT
TRBJ2-1 | TRBV7-2 | medium-sized | - | CASSSDRSLALNIQFF | TGTGCCAGCAGTTCGGACAGAAGCTTAGCGTTAAACATTCAGTTCTTC
TRBJ2-1 | TRBV6-1 | few | TRBD1 | CASSESGTGVQETQFF | TGTGCCAGCAGTGAATCGGGGACAGGGGTCCAAGAGACCCAGTTCTTC
TRBJ1-2 | TRBV7-2 | few | TRBD1 | CASSKPGTERASNYGYTF | TGTGCCAGCAGCAAACCCGGGACAGAGAGGGCTTCTAACTATGGCTACACCTTC
TRBJ2-1 | TRBV6-1 | many | - | CASSYPGPPQETQFF | TGTGCCAGCAGTTATCCGGGACCACCTCAAGAGACCCAGTTCTTC
TRBJ2-2 | TRBV3-1 | - | - | CASSLVVGTGELFF | TGTGCCAGCAGCCTCGTAGTGGGAACCGGGGAGCTGTTTTTT
TRBJ2-7 | TRBV12-3/TRBV12-4 | few | TRBD2 | CASSTAGTSGSYNEQYF | TGTGCCAGCAGTACCGCCGGGACTAGCGGTTCCTACAATGAGCAGTACTTC
TRBJ1-2 | TRBV11-3 | few | - | CASSSQGADYGYTF | TGTGCCAGCAGCAGCCAAGGGGCTGACTATGGCTACACCTTC
TRBJ2-1 | TRBV7-2 | few | TRBD2 | CASSLPGGETQFF | TGTGCCAGCAGCTTACCGGGAGGCGAGACCCAGTTCTTC
TRBJ2-5 | TRBV10-3 | - | - | CAISGGPGAYQETQYF | TGTGCCATCAGTGGCGGCCCAGGGGCGTACCAAGAGACCCAGTACTTC
TRBJ2-5 | TRBV7-6 | - | - | CASSLEGGRGSNEQYF | TGTGCCAGCAGCTTAGAGGGAGGCAGGGGAAGCAATGAGCAGTACTTC
TRBJ2-2 | TRBV6-1 | - | - | CASSRNTGELFF | TGTGCCAGCAGCAGAAACACCGGGGAGCTGTTTTTT
TRBJ2-7 | TRBV12-3/TRBV12-4 | many | - | CASSNERNPYEQYF | TGTGCCAGCAGTAACGAACGGAACCCCTACGAGCAGTACTTC
TRBJ2-6 | TRBV12-3/TRBV12-4 | many | - | CASSTISSGANVLTF | TGTGCCAGCAGTACCATATCCTCTGGGGCCAACGTCCTGACTTTC
TRBJ2-5 | TRBV7-8 | medium-sized | - | CASSLGPTPTEKETQYF | TGTGCCAGCAGCTTGGGACCAACTCCCACTGAGAAAGAGACCCAGTACTTC
TRBJ2-1 | TRBV4-1 | - | TRBD2 | CASSHPSGRGDNEQFF | TGCGCCAGCAGCCACCCTAGCGGGAGAGGCGACAATGAGCAGTTCTTC
TRBJ1-3 | TRBV12-3/TRBV12-4 | - | - | CASSLASPGNTIYF | TGTGCCAGCAGTTTGGCAAGCCCTGGAAACACCATATATTTT
TRBJ2-3 | TRBV11-3 | large | TRBD2 | CASSTSRLAGGADTQYF | TGTGCCAGCAGCACCAGCCGCCTAGCGGGAGGTGCAGATACGCAGTATTTT
TRBJ2-5 | TRBV6-4 | - | - | CASSYRVTQYF | TGTGCCAGCAGTTACAGGGTCACCCAGTACTTC
TRBJ2-5 | TRBV11-2 | many | - | CASRGGYGIQETQYF | TGTGCCAGCAGAGGGGGATACGGAATCCAAGAGACCCAGTACTTC
TRBJ2-1 | TRBV7-6 | - | - | CASNAPLTHNEQFF | TGTGCCAGCAATGCTCCATTGACCCACAATGAGCAGTTCTTC
TRBJ1-2 | TRBV6-1 | - | TRBD1 | CASTIQTGGYYGYTF | TGTGCCAGCACAATTCAGACAGGGGGATACTATGGCTACACCTTC